A single T cell receptor beta chain is shown here with its context. Its matching antigen is unknown. These data come from a study of T cells in Graves' hyperthyroidism and ophthalmopathy. As for the study in general: Before any treatment, at initial diagnosis, peripheral blood was collected. Study outcomes and limitations: Blood also contained most expanded thyroid clonotypes above 0.001.

Diagnoses were established using clinical symptoms, serum thyroxine and TRAb, thyroid ultrasound and orbital computed tomography. Fresh peripheral blood, 10 ml, was the source of the PBMCs. TCR beta CDR3 regions were amplified from RNA. First-round RT-PCR with HTBI primers amplified the TCR CDR3 region. Each CDR3 protein is one row after TCRdb ran MiXCR on the multiplex PCR reads. Among 400,000 or so distinct CDR3 sequences listed, about 14% were seen once. The CDR3 contains 16 residues. The germline gives CDR1 DFQATT, CDR2 SNEGSKA (reference sequence). Trimming removed 0 bases from V and 2 bases from J, with 13 bases in between.

Sequencing was performed on blood. The TCR was taken from a woman younger than 45 with Graves' ophthalmopathy. V gene TRBV20-1 combines with J gene TRBJ2-2; D is perhaps TRBD1 (5 bases). The CDR3 coding sequence is TGCAGTGCTAGAGATACCCAGGGATCAAACACCGGGGAGCTGTTTTTT. Protein sequence: CSARDTQGSNTGELFF.